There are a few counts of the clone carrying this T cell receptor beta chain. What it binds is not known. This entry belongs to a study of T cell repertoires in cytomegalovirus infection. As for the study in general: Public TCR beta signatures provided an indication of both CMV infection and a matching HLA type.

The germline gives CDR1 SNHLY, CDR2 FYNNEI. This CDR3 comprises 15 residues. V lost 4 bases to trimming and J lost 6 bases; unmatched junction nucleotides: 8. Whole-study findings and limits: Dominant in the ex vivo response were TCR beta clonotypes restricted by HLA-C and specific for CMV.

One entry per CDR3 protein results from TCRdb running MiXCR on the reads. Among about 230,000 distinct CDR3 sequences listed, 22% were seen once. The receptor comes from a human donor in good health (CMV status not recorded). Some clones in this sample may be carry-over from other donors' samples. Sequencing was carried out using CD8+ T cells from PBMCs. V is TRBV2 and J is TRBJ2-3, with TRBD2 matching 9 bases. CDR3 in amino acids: CASSVGRGGPDTQYF. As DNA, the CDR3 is TGTGCCAGCAGTGTGGGGCGGGGGGGCCCTGATACGCAGTATTTT.